These 20 T cell receptor beta chains originate from one sample sequenced in a study of OX40 agonist ivuxolimab in advanced cancers. Clones were sequenced by immunoSEQ multiplex PCR, and TCRdb holds only the in-frame ones, with some missing. The sample lists about 46,000 clones; about 80% were seen once. The sequencing here drew on CD4+ or CD8+ T cells sorted from blood, taken in a trial of the OX40 agonist ivuxolimab. These receptors all stem from an adult with an advanced solid tumor such as melanoma, head and neck, liver or kidney cancer.

This clone has more than one count but fewer than ten. This chain uses TRBV4-1 with TRBJ2-3, with 12 nucleotides matching TRBD2. The CDR3 loop spans 17 amino acids. The V and J ends lost 2 bases and 2 bases, in that order; junction bases with no gene match: 5. CDR1 and CDR2 from the germline V gene are MGHRA and YSYEKL. CDR3 nucleotide sequence: TGCGCCAGCAGCCAATCGCTAGCGGGGGGGCCCACAGATACGCAGTATTTT. This codes for CASSQSLAGGPTDTQYF.

V gene TRBV5-6 combines with J gene TRBJ2-1; 11 bases align to TRBD2. Germline V CDR1 and CDR2: SGHDT, YYEEEE. V dropped 2 bases and J dropped 4; count of bases not matched to a gene: 2. The CDR3 has 15 amino acids. For the CDR3, the DNA is TGTGCCAGCAGCTTCGGACTAGCGGGTTACAATGAGCAGTTCTTC. It specifies CASSFGLAGYNEQFF.

The chain has TRBV2 and TRBJ1-6; 9 positions agree with TRBD1. The germline gives CDR1 SNHLY, CDR2 FYNNEI. The length of the CDR3 is 15 residues. V trimming: 6 bases; J trimming: 8 bases; junction bases outside the gene matches: 8. The CDR3 here is CASSEGQGTYSPLHF. The CDR3 region has the DNA TGTGCCAGCAGCGAGGGACAGGGAACGTATTCACCCCTCCACTTT.

The chain recombines TRBV21-1 with TRBJ2-7. TRBV21-1 is designated a pseudogene. There are 15 residues in the CDR3. CDR3 in amino acids: CASSKDAGEENEQYF. In DNA form, the CDR3 reads TGTGCCAGCAGCAAGGATGCAGGGGAGGAAAACGAGCAGTACTTC.

The rearrangement links TRBV19 to TRBJ1-5, with TRBD1 matching over 7 bases. With 6 bases clipped from V and 0 bases from J, the junction kept 8 bases outside the gene matches. Germline V lookup: CDR1 LNHDA, CDR2 SQIVND (reference sequence). There are 16 residues in the CDR3. CDR3 nucleotide sequence: TGTGCCAGTAGAGGGACAGTCTTCGGTAGCAATCAGCCCCAGCATTTT. As protein: CASRGTVFGSNQPQHF.

The V call is TRBV6-6, the J call TRBJ1-5; D gene uncertain. Trimming cost V 7 bases and J 0 bases, with 10 bases left between them. Germline V gene lookup returns CDR1 MNHNY and CDR2 SVGAGI (reference sequence). The CDR3 length is 14 residues. The CDR3: CASTNRYSNQPQHF. The CDR3 nucleotides read TGTGCCAGCACCAATAGGTATAGCAATCAGCCCCAGCATTTT.

This clone appeared a single time. The junction differs from germline at one of its ends, possibly a read error. The J gene is TRBJ2-3, the V gene TRBV7-2, with a tentative D call TRBD2 (5 bases). The CDR3 loop spans 11 amino acids. Germline values: CDR1 SGHTA, CDR2 FQGNSA. CDR3 coding DNA: TGTGCCAGCAGATTAGAGGGTACGCAGTATTTT. It is translated as CASRLEGTQYF.

The table lists this clone with a few counts. This sequence joins TRBV18 and TRBJ2-7; no clear D gene. The CDR3 runs to 14 residues. Between the trimmed V and J ends, which lost 5 bases and 0 bases, there was a span of 11 bases. The germline V gene has CDR1 KGHSH and CDR2 LQKENI. The CDR3 DNA reads TGTGCCAGCTCATCTGGAGCGAGCTCCTACGAGCAGTACTTC. Its translation is CASSSGASSYEQYF.

The chain carries TRBV9 and TRBJ2-2; 7 bases match TRBD2. Germline values: CDR1 SGDLS, CDR2 YYNGEE. V lost 0 bases to trimming and J lost 0 bases; unmatched junction nucleotides: 5. CDR3 size: 17 residues. CDR3 DNA: TGTGCCAGCAGCGTAGGCCTAGCGGTATCGAACACCGGGGAGCTGTTTTTT. Protein sequence: CASSVGLAVSNTGELFF.

This clone was seen a handful of times. The genes are TRBV7-2 and TRBJ1-1; TRBD1 matches at 7 bases. The V segment lost 5 bases and the J segment 6 bases; nucleotides outside the gene matches: 6. This CDR3 comprises 13 residues. From germline, CDR1 is SGHTA and CDR2 FQGNSA. DNA for the CDR3: TGTGCCAGCAGCGAGCGACAGGGCTCTGAAGCTTTCTTT. Translating gives CASSERQGSEAFF.

The chain employs TRBV27 and TRBJ1-5; 7 positions agree with TRBD1. This CDR3 contains 17 residues. V was pared by 5 bases and J by 2 bases, with 12 bases of the junction left unmatched. Germline V gene lookup returns CDR1 MNHEY and CDR2 SMNVEV (reference sequence). The CDR3 spells CASSPRTGISRNQPQHF. DNA for the CDR3: TGTGCCAGCAGTCCTCGGACAGGTATTTCTCGCAATCAGCCCCAGCATTTT.

The rearrangement links TRBV9 to TRBJ2-7; TRBD1 matches 10 bases. Looked up from germline, CDR1 is SGDLS and CDR2 is YYNGEE. This CDR3 is 15 amino acids long. With 2 bases clipped from V and 2 bases from J, the junction kept 4 bases outside the gene matches. CDR3 DNA sequence: TGTGCCAGCAGCGTGACAGGGGGCGCAGCCTACGAGCAGTACTTC. It encodes CASSVTGGAAYEQYF.

This rearrangement joins TRBV5-6 to TRBJ2-7, with a possible D match to TRBD1 (5 bases). This CDR3 region has 12 residues. From germline, CDR1 is SGHDT and CDR2 YYEEEE. V lost 2 bases and J 3 bases, leaving 6 bases between the germline ends. This CDR3 is CASSLQVYEQYF. The CDR3 nucleotides are TGTGCCAGCAGCTTACAGGTCTACGAGCAGTACTTC.

The chain links TRBV18 to TRBJ2-1; D ambiguous. Germline lookup yields CDR1 KGHSH and CDR2 LQKENI. Between the trimmed V and J ends, which lost 3 bases and 10 bases, there was a span of 13 bases. The CDR3 has 13 amino acids. CDR3 amino acids: CASSPGGVGEQFF. The CDR3 nucleotides read TGTGCCAGCTCACCCGGTGGGGTCGGCGAGCAGTTCTTC. Complete variable domain (other parts from reference TRBV18 and TRBJ2-1): NAGVMQNPRHLVRRRGQEARLRCSPMKGHSHVYWYRQLPEEGLKFMVYLQKENIIDESGMPKERFSAEFPKEGPSILRIQQVVRGDSAAYFCASSPGGVGEQFFGPGTRLTVL.

With regard to this clone: A read error may account for a junction end that differs from germline. This chain links TRBV5-6 with TRBJ2-7; weak D call: TRBD2 (6 bases). The CDR3 sequence is 16 residues long. Germline CDR1 reads SGHDT; CDR2 reads YYEEEE. The CDR3 coding sequence is TGTGCCAGCAGCTTAGGGGCGGGACCCACCTCCTTCGAGCAGTACTTC. This codes for CASSLGAGPTSFEQYF.

J is TRBJ2-5 and V is TRBV28; 10 bases align to TRBD2. The end of the DNA fits TRBJ2-7 better, so the J call may be wrong. Germline loops: CDR1 MDHEN, CDR2 SYDVKM. There are 16 residues in the CDR3. In DNA, the CDR3 is TGTGCCAGCAGTTTAAGAGGTAGCGGGAGGAGGGACGAGCAGTACTTC. It is translated as CASSLRGSGRRDEQYF.

This rearrangement joins TRBV6-6 to TRBJ1-4; 7 bases fit TRBD1. This CDR3 has 15 residues. The V and J ends lost 2 bases and 7 bases, in that order; junction bases with no gene match: 7. Per the germline V gene, CDR1 is MNHNY and CDR2 is SVGAGI (reference sequence). CDR3 in amino acids: CASSYGTARSEKLFF. CDR3 DNA sequence: TGTGCCAGCAGTTACGGGACAGCTCGGTCTGAAAAACTGTTTTTT.

This chain joins TRBV5-6 and TRBJ1-1, with 9 bases identical to TRBD1. V was clipped by 4 bases and J by 6 bases; unmatched bases: 7. This CDR3 has 14 amino acids. Germline V gives CDR1 SGHDT, CDR2 YYEEEE. The CDR3, as DNA: TGTGCCAGCAGCGGACTGGGACAGGGTGCTGAAGCTTTCTTT. Translating it yields CASSGLGQGAEAFF.

This chain links TRBV5-1 with TRBJ2-3; the D gene is possibly TRBD2 (6 bases). The germline gives CDR1 SGHRS, CDR2 YFSETQ. V was cut by 0 bases and J by 5 bases, with 16 bases left in between. The length of the CDR3 is 16 residues. The CDR3 nucleotides read TGCGCCAGCAGCTTGGGATGGGGGGATGACAAAGATACGCAGTATTTT. This codes for CASSLGWGDDKDTQYF.

This chain uses TRBV7-9 with TRBJ2-1; TRBD2 matches at 13 bases. The CDR3 contains 16 residues. V lost 5 bases to trimming and J lost 9 bases; unmatched junction nucleotides: 10. Germline CDR1 is SEHNR and CDR2 is FQNEAQ (reference sequence). CDR3 amino acids: CASSRGLAGVAGEQFF. DNA of the CDR3: TGTGCCAGCAGCCGAGGACTAGCGGGAGTTGCTGGTGAGCAGTTCTTC.